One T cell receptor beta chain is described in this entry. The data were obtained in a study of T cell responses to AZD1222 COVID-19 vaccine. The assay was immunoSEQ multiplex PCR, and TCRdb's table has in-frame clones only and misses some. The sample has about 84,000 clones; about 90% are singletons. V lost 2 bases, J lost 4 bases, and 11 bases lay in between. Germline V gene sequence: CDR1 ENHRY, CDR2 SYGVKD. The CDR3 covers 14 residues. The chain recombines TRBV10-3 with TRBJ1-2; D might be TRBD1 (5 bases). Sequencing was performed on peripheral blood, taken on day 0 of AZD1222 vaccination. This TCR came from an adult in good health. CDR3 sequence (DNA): TGTGCCATCAGTGAGGCTCGACAGTTCTATGGCTACACCTTC. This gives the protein CAISEARQFYGYTF.